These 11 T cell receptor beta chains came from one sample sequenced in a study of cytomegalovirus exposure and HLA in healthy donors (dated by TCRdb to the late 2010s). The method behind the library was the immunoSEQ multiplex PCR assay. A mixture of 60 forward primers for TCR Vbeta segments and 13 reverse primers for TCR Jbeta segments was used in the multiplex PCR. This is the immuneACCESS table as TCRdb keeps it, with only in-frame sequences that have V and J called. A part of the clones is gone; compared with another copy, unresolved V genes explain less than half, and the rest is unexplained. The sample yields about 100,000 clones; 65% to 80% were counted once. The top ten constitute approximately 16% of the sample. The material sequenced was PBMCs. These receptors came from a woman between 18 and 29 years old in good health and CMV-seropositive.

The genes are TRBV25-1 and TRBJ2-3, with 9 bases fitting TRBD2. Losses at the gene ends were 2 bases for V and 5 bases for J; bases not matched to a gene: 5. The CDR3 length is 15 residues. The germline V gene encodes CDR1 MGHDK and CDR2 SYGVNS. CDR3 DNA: TGTGCCAGCAGTGAAGGCGGGGGGGCGGAAGATACGCAGTATTTT. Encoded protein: CASSEGGGAEDTQYF.

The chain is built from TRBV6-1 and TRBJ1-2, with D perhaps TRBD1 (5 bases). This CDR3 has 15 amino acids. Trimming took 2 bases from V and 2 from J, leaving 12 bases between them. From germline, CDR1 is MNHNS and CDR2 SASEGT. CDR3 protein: CASSENPGENYGYTF. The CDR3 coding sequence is TGTGCCAGCAGTGAAAATCCGGGGGAGAACTATGGCTACACCTTC.

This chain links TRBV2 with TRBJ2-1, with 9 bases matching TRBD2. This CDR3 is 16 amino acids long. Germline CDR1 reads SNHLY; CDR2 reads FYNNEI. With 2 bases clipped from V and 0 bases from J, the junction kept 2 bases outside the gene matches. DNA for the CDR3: TGTGCCAGCAGTGAATCAGCGGGGGGCTCCTACAATGAGCAGTTCTTC. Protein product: CASSESAGGSYNEQFF.

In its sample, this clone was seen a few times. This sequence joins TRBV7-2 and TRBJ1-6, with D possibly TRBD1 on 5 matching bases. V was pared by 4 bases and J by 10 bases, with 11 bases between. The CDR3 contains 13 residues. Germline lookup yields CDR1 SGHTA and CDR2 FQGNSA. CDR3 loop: CASSYGGKSPLHF. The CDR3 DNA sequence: TGTGCCAGCAGCTACGGGGGGAAATCACCCCTCCACTTT.

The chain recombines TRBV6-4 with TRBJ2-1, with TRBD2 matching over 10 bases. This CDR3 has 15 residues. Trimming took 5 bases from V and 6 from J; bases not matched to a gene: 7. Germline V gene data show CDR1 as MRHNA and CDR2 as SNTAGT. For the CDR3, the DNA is TGTGCCAGCAGTTCCGGGACTAGCGCTTCCAATGAGCAGTTCTTC. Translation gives CASSSGTSASNEQFF.

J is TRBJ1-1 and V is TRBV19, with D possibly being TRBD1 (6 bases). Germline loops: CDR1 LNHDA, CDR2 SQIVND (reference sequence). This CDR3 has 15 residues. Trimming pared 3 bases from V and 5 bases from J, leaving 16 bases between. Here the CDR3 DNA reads TGTGCCAGTAGTATTCTAGGGGGAACGACGACTGAAGCTTTCTTT. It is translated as CASSILGGTTTEAFF.

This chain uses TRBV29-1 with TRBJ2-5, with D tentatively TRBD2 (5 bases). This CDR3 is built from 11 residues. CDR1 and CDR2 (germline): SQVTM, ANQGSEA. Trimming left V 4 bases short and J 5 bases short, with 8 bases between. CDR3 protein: CSVGRGETQYF. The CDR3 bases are TGCAGCGTTGGTAGAGGGGAGACCCAGTACTTC.

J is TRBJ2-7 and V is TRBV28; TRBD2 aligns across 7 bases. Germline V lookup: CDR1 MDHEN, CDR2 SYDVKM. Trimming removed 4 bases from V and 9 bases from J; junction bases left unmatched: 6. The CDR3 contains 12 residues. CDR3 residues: CASSSRIAGQYF. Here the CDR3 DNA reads TGTGCCAGCAGTTCTCGGATAGCGGGGCAGTACTTC.

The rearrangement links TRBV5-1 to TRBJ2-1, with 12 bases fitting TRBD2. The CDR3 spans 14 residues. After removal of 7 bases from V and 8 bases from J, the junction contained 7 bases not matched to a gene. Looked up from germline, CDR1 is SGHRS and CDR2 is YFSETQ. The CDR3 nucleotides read TGCGCCAGCGGTCTAGCGGGGGGGCGGGATGAGCAGTTCTTC. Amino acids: CASGLAGGRDEQFF.

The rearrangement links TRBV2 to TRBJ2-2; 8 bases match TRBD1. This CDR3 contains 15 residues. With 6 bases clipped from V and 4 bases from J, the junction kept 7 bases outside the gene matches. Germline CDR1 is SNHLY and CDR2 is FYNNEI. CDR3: CASRVDRAGTGELFF. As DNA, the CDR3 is TGTGCCAGCAGGGTGGACAGGGCGGGCACCGGGGAGCTGTTTTTT.

This CDR3 is CASSLVGGDSFGELFF. The CDR3 DNA sequence: TGTGCCAGCAGCTTGGTCGGTGGGGACTCGTTCGGGGAGCTGTTTTTT. The chain joins TRBV5-4 to TRBJ2-2; D is perhaps TRBD2 (6 bases). The CDR3 is 16 residues long. Per germline, CDR1 SGHNT and CDR2 YYREEE (reference sequence). V lost 0 bases and J lost 7, with 16 bases in between.